These 21 T cell receptor beta chains originate from one sample sequenced in a study of beta chain features in type 1 diabetes. No antigen has been assigned to these receptors. Points from the study as a whole: People with Type 1 diabetes carried modestly yet significantly shorter TCRB CDR3s in all four CD4+ subsets.

Reverse transcription of all isolated RNA meant that expressed TCRB transcripts were sequenced. TCRdb keeps only in-frame clones here, not all; method: immunoSEQ multiplex PCR. The repertoire includes roughly 300,000 clones, approximately 14% of them detected once, and 0.015% to 0.02% sits in the top ten. Source material: naive CD4+ T cells from blood. The receptors shown here come from a man aged 25-45 years with type 1 diabetes.

This clone was detected only a few times. The gene calls are TRBV2 and TRBJ2-5, with TRBD2 matching 7 bases. Looked up from germline, CDR1 is SNHLY and CDR2 is FYNNEI. This CDR3 has 13 residues. The junction had 3 bases not matched to a gene; V was cut back by 5 bases and J by 3 bases. The CDR3 loop is CASSPLAEETQYF. The CDR3 DNA sequence: TGTGCCAGCAGTCCGCTAGCGGAAGAGACCCAGTACTTC.

V and J are TRBV28 and TRBJ2-7, with 7 positions matching TRBD2. The trim removed 3 bases at V and 5 bases at J, leaving 10 bases unmatched. Germline assignment: CDR1 MDHEN and CDR2 SYDVKM. This CDR3 has 15 residues. DNA for the CDR3: TGTGCCAGCAGTTTGAGAGGACTAGTGTCGGACGAGCAGTACTTC. Translating it yields CASSLRGLVSDEQYF.

The rearrangement joins TRBV30 to TRBJ1-1; 8 bases match TRBD1. Germline V gene sequence: CDR1 GTSNPN, CDR2 SVGIG (reference sequence). V lost 3 bases to trimming and J lost 0 bases; unmatched junction nucleotides: 15. The CDR3 has 18 residues. The CDR3 region has the DNA TGTGCCTGGAGATCGATAAGCCGGGACAGGAGCATGAACACTGAAGCTTTCTTT. Translation gives CAWRSISRDRSMNTEAFF. Full variable domain (rest looked up from reference TRBV30 and TRBJ1-1): SQTIHQWPATLVQPVGSPLSLECTVEGTSNPNLYWYRQAAGRGLQLLFYSVGIGQISSEVPQNLSASRPQDRQFILSSKKLLLSDSGFYLCAWRSISRDRSMNTEAFFGQGTRLTVV.

About this clone itself: Different DNA sequences within this sample yield the same CDR3. The chain combines TRBV29-1 with TRBJ2-2; D is undetermined. Trimming pared 1 base from V and 1 base from J, leaving 7 bases between. The CDR3 is 14 residues long. The germline CDR1 and CDR2 sequences are SQVTM and ANQGSEA. The CDR3 is CSVEVSRNTGELFF. CDR3 sequence (DNA): TGCAGCGTTGAAGTATCCAGGAACACCGGGGAGCTGTTTTTT.

In its sample, this clone was seen a few times. The chain's CDR3 is CASSLGAHVRDTEAFF. DNA of the CDR3: TGCGCCAGCAGCTTGGGGGCCCACGTCAGGGACACTGAAGCTTTCTTT. The rearrangement uses TRBV5-1 and TRBJ1-1; possible D gene TRBD1, 5 bases. The germline CDR1 and CDR2 sequences are SGHRS and YFSETQ. The CDR3 length is 16 residues. Trimming took 0 bases from V and 3 from J, leaving 15 bases between them.

The chain joins TRBV5-1 to TRBJ2-7, with 7 bases lining up with TRBD1. The length of the CDR3 is 14 residues. J was trimmed by 3 bases and V by 0 bases; bases with no gene match: 3. Germline values: CDR1 SGHRS, CDR2 YFSETQ. Written as DNA, the CDR3 is TGCGCCAGCAGCTTGGCCAGGGGGAACTACGAGCAGTACTTC. Translated: CASSLARGNYEQYF.

This chain links TRBV6-4 with TRBJ1-1; D might be TRBD1 (5 bases). Trimming took 6 bases from V and 4 from J, leaving 18 bases between them. The CDR3 sequence is 15 residues long. Germline V gene sequence: CDR1 MRHNA, CDR2 SNTAGT. CDR3 protein: CASRAQPRVGTEAFF. DNA of the CDR3: TGTGCCAGCAGGGCCCAGCCCAGGGTGGGCACTGAAGCTTTCTTT.

The chain uses TRBV27 and TRBJ1-1, with D possibly matching TRBD1 (6 bases). The CDR3 is made up of 13 amino acids. Germline V gene lookup returns CDR1 MNHEY and CDR2 SMNVEV (reference sequence). V gave up 6 bases and J gave up 4 bases, with 12 bases separating them. CDR3 nucleotides: TGTGCCAGCAGAGGACAGTGGGGCACTGAAGCTTTCTTT. It yields the protein CASRGQWGTEAFF.

This clone appeared a few times. The rearrangement joins TRBV10-3 to TRBJ2-1; TRBD2 matches at 13 bases. The CDR3 loop spans 15 amino acids. Losses at the gene ends were 6 bases for V and 8 bases for J; bases not matched to a gene: 7. Germline V lookup: CDR1 ENHRY, CDR2 SYGVKD. CDR3 loop: CAISLLAGGRDEQFF. The CDR3 DNA reads as TGTGCCATCAGCCTACTAGCGGGAGGGCGGGATGAGCAGTTCTTC.

This chain uses TRBV20-1 with TRBJ2-3; maybe TRBD1 (5 bases). From germline, CDR1 is DFQATT and CDR2 SNEGSKA (reference sequence). The length of the CDR3 is 11 residues. V was pared by 5 bases and J by 4 bases, with 7 bases between. As DNA, the CDR3 is TGCAGTGCTCCGACAGCAGATACGCAGTATTTT. Its translation is CSAPTADTQYF.

In this sample, this clone turned up a few times. The CDR3 nucleotides read TGTGCCAGCTCACCCGCCCAGCAGGGAAATTACGAGCAGTACTTC. Translated, it gives CASSPAQQGNYEQYF. The chain combines TRBV18 with TRBJ2-7, with D tentatively TRBD1 (5 bases). This CDR3 spans 15 amino acids. Germline CDR1 and CDR2: KGHSH and LQKENI. Trimming removed 3 bases from V and 4 bases from J, with 16 bases in between.

This chain joins TRBV5-1 and TRBJ2-1, with 9 bases fitting TRBD2. J lost 10 bases, V lost 0 bases, and 11 bases had no gene match. This CDR3 has 16 amino acids. The germline V gene has CDR1 SGHRS and CDR2 YFSETQ. The CDR3 spells CASSLVLAGFPREQFF. The CDR3 DNA is TGCGCCAGCAGCTTGGTCCTAGCGGGATTTCCCCGCGAGCAGTTCTTC.

This chain joins TRBV9 and TRBJ2-1, with 10 bases lining up with TRBD2. Germline loops: CDR1 SGDLS, CDR2 YYNGEE. The CDR3 spans 14 residues. V was clipped by 4 bases and J by 9 bases; unmatched bases: 7. The CDR3: CASSKGTSVGEQFF. CDR3 nucleotide sequence: TGTGCCAGCAGCAAAGGGACTAGCGTCGGTGAGCAGTTCTTC.

This clone was seen a handful of times. The chain employs TRBV29-1 and TRBJ2-5; D might be TRBD2 (6 bases). The CDR3 covers 14 residues. The V end lost 6 bases, the J end lost 2 bases, and 16 bases lay between the germline ends. Germline CDR1 SQVTM, CDR2 ANQGSEA. The CDR3 is CSVKAGTGQETQYF. The CDR3, as DNA: TGCAGCGTCAAAGCCGGGACTGGTCAAGAGACCCAGTACTTC.

This chain connects TRBV4-1 to TRBJ2-6; D gene uncertain. This CDR3 spans 17 amino acids. Trimming took off 4 bases at V and 0 bases at J, with 13 bases between the two ends. From germline, CDR1 is MGHRA and CDR2 YSYEKL. This CDR3 reads CASSLIYAASGANVLTF. The CDR3 nucleotides are TGCGCCAGCAGCCTTATCTACGCTGCCTCTGGGGCCAACGTCCTGACTTTC.

The count of this clone is one. The chain's CDR3 is CASSRSSGANVLTF. CDR3 nucleotides: TGCGCCAGCAGCCGGAGCTCTGGGGCCAACGTCCTGACTTTC. The chain couples TRBV4-1 to TRBJ2-6; D unresolved. V was clipped by 4 bases and J by 0 bases, with 4 bases between them. Germline V gene sequence: CDR1 MGHRA, CDR2 YSYEKL. The CDR3 spans 14 residues.

This clone was seen a handful of times. The genes are TRBV29-1 and TRBJ1-4; weak D call: TRBD1 (5 bases). The CDR3 has 13 amino acids. Germline values: CDR1 SQVTM, CDR2 ANQGSEA. The V end lost 6 bases, the J end lost 7 bases, and 15 bases lay between the germline ends. CDR3 bases: TGCAGCGTCCTAAGGGGCGGAAGTGAAAAACTGTTTTTT. This encodes CSVLRGGSEKLFF.

J is TRBJ2-1 and V is TRBV27; possibly TRBD1 for D (6 bases). Germline CDR1 reads MNHEY; CDR2 reads SMNVEV (reference sequence). CDR3 length equals 13 residues. Trimming cost V 5 bases and J 8 bases, with 13 bases left between them. CDR3 bases: TGTGCCAGCAGTGCACAGGGTAGCGATGAGCAGTTCTTC. Protein: CASSAQGSDEQFF.

This clone appeared a few times. The V call is TRBV5-6, the J call TRBJ2-7, with D uncertain. The V and J ends lost 6 bases and 1 base respectively, with 8 bases between them. Germline V gene sequence: CDR1 SGHDT, CDR2 YYEEEE. This CDR3 is built from 12 residues. This CDR3 reads CASTLESYEQYF. The CDR3, as DNA: TGTGCCAGCACCCTCGAGTCCTACGAGCAGTACTTC.

A note on this clone: At the DNA level, this CDR3 is encoded by other sequences in the same sample as well. The rearrangement links TRBV7-2 to TRBJ2-7; tentative D call: TRBD2 (5 bases). There are 12 residues in the CDR3. Germline CDR1 reads SGHTA; CDR2 reads FQGNSA. Trimming removed 2 bases from V and 3 bases from J, with 5 bases in between. The CDR3 bases are TGTGCCAGCAGCTTAAGCGGCTACGAGCAGTACTTC. Protein product: CASSLSGYEQYF. The full variable domain, its missing parts supplied by reference TRBV7-2 and TRBJ2-7, is GAGVSQSPSNKVTEKGKDVELRCDPISGHTALYWYRQSLGQGLEFLIYFQGNSAPDKSGLPSDRFSAERTGGSVSTLTIQRTQQEDSAVYLCASSLSGYEQYFGPGTRLTVT.

This clone was detected a few times. This sequence joins TRBV5-1 and TRBJ2-3, with 13 bases fitting TRBD2. CDR3 length: 16 residues. After removal of 4 bases from V and 4 bases from J, the junction contained 6 bases not matched to a gene. CDR1 SGHRS and CDR2 YFSETQ come from the germline V gene. This chain's CDR3 is CASSPGTSGTADTQYF. DNA of the CDR3: TGCGCCAGCAGCCCAGGGACTAGCGGGACCGCAGATACGCAGTATTTT.